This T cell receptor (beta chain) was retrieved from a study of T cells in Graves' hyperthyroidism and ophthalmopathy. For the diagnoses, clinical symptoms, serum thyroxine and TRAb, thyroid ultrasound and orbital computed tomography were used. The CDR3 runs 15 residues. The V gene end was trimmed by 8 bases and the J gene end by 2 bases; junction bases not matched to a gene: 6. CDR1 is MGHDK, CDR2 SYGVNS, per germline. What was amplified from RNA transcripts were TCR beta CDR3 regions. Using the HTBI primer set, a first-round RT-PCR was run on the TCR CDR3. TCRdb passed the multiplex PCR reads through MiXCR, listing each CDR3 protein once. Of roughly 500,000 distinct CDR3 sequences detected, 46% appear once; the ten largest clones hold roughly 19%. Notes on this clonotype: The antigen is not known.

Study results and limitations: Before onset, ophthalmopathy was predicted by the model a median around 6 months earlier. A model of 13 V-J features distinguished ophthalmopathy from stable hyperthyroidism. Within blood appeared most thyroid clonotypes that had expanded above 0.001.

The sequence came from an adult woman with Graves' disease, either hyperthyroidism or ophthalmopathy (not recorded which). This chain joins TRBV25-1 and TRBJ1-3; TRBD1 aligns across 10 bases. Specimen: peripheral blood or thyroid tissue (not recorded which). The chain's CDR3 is CASFLGQGAGNTIYF. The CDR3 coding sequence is TGTGCCAGCTTTCTTGGACAGGGGGCTGGAAACACCATATATTTT. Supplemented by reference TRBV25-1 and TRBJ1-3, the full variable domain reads EADIYQTPRYLVIGTGKKITLECSQTMGHDKMYWYQQDPGMELHLIHYSYGVNSTEKGDLSSESTVSRIRTEHFPLTLESARPSHTSQYLCASFLGQGAGNTIYFGEGSWLTVV.